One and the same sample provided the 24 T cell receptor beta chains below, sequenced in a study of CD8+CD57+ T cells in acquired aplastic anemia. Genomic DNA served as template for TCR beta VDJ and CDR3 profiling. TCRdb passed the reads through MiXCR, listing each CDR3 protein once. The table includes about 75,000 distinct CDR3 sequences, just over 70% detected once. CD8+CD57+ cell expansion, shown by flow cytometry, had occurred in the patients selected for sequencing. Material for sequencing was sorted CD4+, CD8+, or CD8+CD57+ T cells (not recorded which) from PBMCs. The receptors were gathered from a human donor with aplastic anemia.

The CDR3 spells CASSRGGETEAFF. The CDR3 DNA reads as TGTGCCAGCAGCAGGGGCGGCGAGACTGAAGCTTTCTTT. The chain uses TRBV7-9 and TRBJ1-1, with D perhaps TRBD1 (5 bases). Trimming shortened V by 5 bases and J by 5 bases, and 12 bases separated the two germline ends. The CDR3 has 13 residues. The germline gives CDR1 SEHNR, CDR2 FQNEAQ (reference sequence).

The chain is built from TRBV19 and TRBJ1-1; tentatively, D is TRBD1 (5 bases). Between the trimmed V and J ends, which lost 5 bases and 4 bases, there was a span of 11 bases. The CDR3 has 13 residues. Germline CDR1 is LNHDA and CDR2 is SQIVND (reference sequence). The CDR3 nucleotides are TGTGCCAGTAGTTTCGGGGGATTCACTGAAGCTTTCTTT. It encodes CASSFGGFTEAFF.

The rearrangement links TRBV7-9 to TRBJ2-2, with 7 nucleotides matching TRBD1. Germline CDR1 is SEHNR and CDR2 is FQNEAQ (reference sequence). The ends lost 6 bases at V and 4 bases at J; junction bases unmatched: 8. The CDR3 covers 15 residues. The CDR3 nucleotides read TGTGCCAGCAGTTCCAAGCCAGGGGGCACCGGGGAGCTGTTTTTT. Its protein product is CASSSKPGGTGELFF.

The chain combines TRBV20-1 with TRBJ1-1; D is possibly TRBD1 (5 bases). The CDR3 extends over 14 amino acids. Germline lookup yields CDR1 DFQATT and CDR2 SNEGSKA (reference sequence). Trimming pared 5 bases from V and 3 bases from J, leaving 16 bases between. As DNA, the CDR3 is TGCAGTGCTTCCACCGGACAAGCGGACACTGAAGCTTTCTTT. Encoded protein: CSASTGQADTEAFF.

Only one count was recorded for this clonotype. The chain's CDR3 is CSARDFSEKLFF. The CDR3, as DNA: TGCAGTGCTAGAGATTTTTCTGAAAAACTGTTTTTT. The V call is TRBV20-1, the J call TRBJ1-4, with unresolved D. Germline values: CDR1 DFQATT, CDR2 SNEGSKA (reference sequence). Trimming left V 0 bases short and J 7 bases short, with 6 bases between. This CDR3 comprises 12 residues.

The CDR3 spells CASSNWDSEAFF. Written as DNA, the CDR3 is TGTGCCAGCAGTAATTGGGACAGTGAAGCTTTCTTT. The chain is built from TRBV7-9 and TRBJ1-1; 7 bases are a match to TRBD1. After removal of 6 bases from V and 7 bases from J, the junction contained 5 bases not matched to a gene. The CDR3 has 12 residues. Per the germline V gene, CDR1 is SEHNR and CDR2 is FQNEAQ (reference sequence).

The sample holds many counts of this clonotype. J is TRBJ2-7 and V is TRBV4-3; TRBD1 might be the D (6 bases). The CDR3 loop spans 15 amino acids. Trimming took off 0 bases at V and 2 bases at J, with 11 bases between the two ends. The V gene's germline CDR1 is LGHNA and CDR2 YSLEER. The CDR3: CASSQDQGSAYEQYF. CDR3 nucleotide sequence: TGCGCCAGCAGCCAAGATCAGGGGTCGGCCTACGAGCAGTACTTC.

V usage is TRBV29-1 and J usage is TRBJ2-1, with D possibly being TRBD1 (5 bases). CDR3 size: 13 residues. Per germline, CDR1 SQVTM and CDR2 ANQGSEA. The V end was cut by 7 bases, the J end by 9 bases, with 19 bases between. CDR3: CSERTPVEGEQFF. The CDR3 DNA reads TGCAGCGAACGGACACCGGTTGAAGGTGAGCAGTTCTTC.

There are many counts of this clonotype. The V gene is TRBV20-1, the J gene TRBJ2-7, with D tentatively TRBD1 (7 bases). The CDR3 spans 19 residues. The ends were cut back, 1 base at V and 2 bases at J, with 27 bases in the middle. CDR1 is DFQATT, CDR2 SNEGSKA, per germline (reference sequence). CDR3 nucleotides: TGCAGTGCTAGAGGACAGGGAGAGGGCCTTAGCGGTCCGCCCTACGAGCAGTACTTC. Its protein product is CSARGQGEGLSGPPYEQYF.

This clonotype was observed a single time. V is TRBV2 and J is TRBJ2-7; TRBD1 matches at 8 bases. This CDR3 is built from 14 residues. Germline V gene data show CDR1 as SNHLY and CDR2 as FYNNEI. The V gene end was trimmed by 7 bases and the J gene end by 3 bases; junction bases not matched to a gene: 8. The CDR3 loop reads CASTTGGRNYEQYF. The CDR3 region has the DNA TGTGCCAGCACCACAGGGGGACGGAACTACGAGCAGTACTTC. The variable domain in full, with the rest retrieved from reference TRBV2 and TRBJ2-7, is EPEVTQTPSHQVTQMGQEVILRCVPISNHLYFYWYRQILGQKVEFLVSFYNNEISEKSEIFDDQFSVERPDGSNFTLKIRSTKLEDSAMYFCASTTGGRNYEQYFGPGTRLTVT.

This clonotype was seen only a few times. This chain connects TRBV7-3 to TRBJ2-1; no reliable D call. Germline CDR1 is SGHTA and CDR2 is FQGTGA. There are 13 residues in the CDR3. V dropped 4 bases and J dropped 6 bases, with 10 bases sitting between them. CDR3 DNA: TGTGCCAGCAGCTCCGGACGAGGCAATGAGCAGTTCTTC. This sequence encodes CASSSGRGNEQFF.

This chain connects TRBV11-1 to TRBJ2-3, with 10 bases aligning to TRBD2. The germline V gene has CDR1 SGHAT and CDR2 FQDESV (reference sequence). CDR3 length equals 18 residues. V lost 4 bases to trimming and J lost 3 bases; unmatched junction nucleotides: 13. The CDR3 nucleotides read TGTGCCAGCAGCTCCACCGTAGCGGGGGGTTTAGCTACAGATACGCAGTATTTT. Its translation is CASSSTVAGGLATDTQYF.

CDR3 region: CASQENGPSGEQYF. The CDR3 region has the DNA TGTGCCAGCCAAGAAAATGGACCGTCCGGCGAGCAGTACTTC. This rearrangement joins TRBV2 to TRBJ2-7; D remains ambiguous. The CDR3 is made up of 14 amino acids. The V gene's germline CDR1 is SNHLY and CDR2 FYNNEI. Trimming stripped 8 bases from V and 6 bases from J, with 20 bases between.

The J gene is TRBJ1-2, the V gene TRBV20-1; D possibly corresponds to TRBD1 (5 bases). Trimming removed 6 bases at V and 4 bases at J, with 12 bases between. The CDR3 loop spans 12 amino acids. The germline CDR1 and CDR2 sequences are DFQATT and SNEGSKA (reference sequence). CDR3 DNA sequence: TGCAGTGCCCCCAGGGAGTCCTATGGCTACACCTTC. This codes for CSAPRESYGYTF.

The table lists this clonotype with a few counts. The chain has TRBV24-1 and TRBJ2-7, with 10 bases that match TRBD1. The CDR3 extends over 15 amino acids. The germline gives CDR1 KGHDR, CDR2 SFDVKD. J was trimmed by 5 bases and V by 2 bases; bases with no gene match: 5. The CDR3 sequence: CATSDSTGGMDEQYF. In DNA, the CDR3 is TGTGCCACCAGTGATTCGACAGGGGGCATGGACGAGCAGTACTTC.

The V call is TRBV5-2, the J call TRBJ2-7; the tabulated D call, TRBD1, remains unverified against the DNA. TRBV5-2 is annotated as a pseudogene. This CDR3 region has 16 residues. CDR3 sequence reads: CASNYGTGDPLYEQYF. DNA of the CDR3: TGTGCCAGCAACTACGGGACAGGGGACCCCCTCTACGAGCAGTACTTC.

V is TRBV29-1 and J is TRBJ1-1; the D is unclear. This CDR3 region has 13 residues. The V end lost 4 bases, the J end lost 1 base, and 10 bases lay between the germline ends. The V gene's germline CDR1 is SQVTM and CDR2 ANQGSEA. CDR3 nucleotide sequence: TGCAGCGTTGTAGCCCACGGGAACACTGAAGCTTTCTTT. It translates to CSVVAHGNTEAFF.

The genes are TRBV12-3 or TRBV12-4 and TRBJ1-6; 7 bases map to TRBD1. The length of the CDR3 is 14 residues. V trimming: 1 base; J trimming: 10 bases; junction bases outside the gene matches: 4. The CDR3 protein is CASSLGQGGSPLHF. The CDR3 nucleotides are TGTGCCAGCAGTTTAGGACAGGGAGGCTCACCCCTCCACTTT.

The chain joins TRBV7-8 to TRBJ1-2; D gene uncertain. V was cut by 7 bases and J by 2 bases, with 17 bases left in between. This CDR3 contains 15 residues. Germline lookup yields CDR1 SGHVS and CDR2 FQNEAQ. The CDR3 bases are TGTGCCAGCAAAAGCACATTAGAGAAGAACTATGGCTACACCTTC. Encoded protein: CASKSTLEKNYGYTF. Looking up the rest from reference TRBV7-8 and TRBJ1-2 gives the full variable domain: GAGVSQSPRYKVAKRGQDVALRCDPISGHVSLFWYQQALGQGPEFLTYFQNEAQLDKSGLPSDRFFAERPEGSVSTLKIQRTQQEDSAVYLCASKSTLEKNYGYTFGSGTRLTVV.

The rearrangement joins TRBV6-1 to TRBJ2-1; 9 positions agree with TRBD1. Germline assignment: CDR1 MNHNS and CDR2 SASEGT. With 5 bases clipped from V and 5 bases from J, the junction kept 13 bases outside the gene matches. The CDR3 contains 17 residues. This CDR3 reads CASSPYAGTGRNNEQFF. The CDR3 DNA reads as TGTGCCAGCAGTCCCTACGCCGGGACAGGGAGAAACAATGAGCAGTTCTTC.

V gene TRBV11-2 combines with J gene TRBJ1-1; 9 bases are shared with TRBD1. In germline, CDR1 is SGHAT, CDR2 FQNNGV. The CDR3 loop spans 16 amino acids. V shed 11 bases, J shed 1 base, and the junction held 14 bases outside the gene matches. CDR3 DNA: TGTGCCCCCGATCAAGCGGAGGGACAGGGGAACACTGAAGCTTTCTTT. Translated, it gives CAPDQAEGQGNTEAFF.

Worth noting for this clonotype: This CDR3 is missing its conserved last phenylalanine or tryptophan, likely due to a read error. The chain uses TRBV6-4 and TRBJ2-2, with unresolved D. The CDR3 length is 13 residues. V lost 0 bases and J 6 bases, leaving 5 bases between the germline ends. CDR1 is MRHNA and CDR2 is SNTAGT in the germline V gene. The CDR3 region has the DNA TGTGCCAGCAGTGACTCAAGCTCCGGGGAGCTGTTTTCT. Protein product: CASSDSSSGELFS.

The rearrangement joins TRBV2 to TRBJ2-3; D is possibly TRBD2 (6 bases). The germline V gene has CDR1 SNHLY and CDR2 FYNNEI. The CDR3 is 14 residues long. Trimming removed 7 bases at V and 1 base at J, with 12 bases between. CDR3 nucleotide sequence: TGTGCCAGCACTAAGACTAGGCGCACAGATACGCAGTATTTT. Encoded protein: CASTKTRRTDTQYF.

Written as DNA, the CDR3 is TGTGCCATCAATACAGGGGAGAACACTGAAGCTTTCTTT. Translated, it gives CAINTGENTEAFF. This sequence joins TRBV10-3 and TRBJ1-1; 7 bases are a match to TRBD1. This CDR3 region has 13 residues. Trimming cost V 7 bases and J 1 base; bases outside gene matches: 3. Germline values: CDR1 ENHRY, CDR2 SYGVKD.